The rows below give T cell receptor beta chains drawn from one sample of a study of sequential checkpoint blockade in melanoma. The method was immunoSEQ multiplex PCR; TCRdb's version includes in-frame clones alone and lacks a portion of them. The sample lists 2,500 to 3,000 clones, more than 20% occurring once. The sample consisted of tumor tissue (inferred from file names), taken from a patient given nivolumab and ipilimumab in sequence. The receptors derive from a human donor with melanoma. The CDR3 runs from the conserved cysteine through the conserved F or W. Each record gives: CDR3 DNA, CDR3 protein, V gene, J gene, clone size, D gene. D genes are given only for firm matches. Clone sizes are shown as once, few or many counts, or a class when the clone is expanded.

CDR3nt: TGTGCCAGCAGCTACAATACGACAGGGGTCCTTATCAGGAGGAATTCACCCCTCCACTTT
CDR3aa: CASSYNTTGVLIRRNSPLHF
v_gene: TRBV11-3
j_gene: TRBJ1-6
abundance: few
d_gene: TRBD1